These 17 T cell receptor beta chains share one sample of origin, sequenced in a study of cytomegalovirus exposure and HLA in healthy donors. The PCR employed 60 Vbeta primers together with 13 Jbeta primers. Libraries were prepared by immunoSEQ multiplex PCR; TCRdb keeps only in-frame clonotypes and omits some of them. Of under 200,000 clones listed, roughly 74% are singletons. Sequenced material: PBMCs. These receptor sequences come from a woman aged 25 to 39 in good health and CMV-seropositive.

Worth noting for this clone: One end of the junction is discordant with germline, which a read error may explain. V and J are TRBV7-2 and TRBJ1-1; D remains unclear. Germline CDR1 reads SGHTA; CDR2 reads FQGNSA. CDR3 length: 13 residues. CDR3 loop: CASSLGTLTGAFF. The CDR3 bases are TGTGCCAGCAGCTTAGGAACCCTGACTGGAGCTTTCTTT.

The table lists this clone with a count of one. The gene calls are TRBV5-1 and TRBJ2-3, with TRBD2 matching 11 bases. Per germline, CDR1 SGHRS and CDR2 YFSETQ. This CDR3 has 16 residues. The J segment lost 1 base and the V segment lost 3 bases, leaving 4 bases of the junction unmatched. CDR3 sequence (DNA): TGCGCCAGCAGCTCCTTGACTAGCGGGGGCACAGATACGCAGTATTTT. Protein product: CASSSLTSGGTDTQYF.

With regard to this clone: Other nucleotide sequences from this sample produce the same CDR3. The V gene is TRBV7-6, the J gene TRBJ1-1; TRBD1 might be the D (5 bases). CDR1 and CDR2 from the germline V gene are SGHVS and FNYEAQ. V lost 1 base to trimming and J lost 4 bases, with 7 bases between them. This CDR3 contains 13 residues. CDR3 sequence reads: CASSLGGGTEAFF. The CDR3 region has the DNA TGTGCCAGCAGCTTAGGGGGCGGCACTGAAGCTTTCTTT.

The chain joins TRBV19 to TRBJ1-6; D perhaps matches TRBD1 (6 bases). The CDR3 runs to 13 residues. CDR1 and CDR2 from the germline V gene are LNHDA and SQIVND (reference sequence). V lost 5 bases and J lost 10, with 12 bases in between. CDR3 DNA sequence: TGTGCCAGTAGTGAAACACAGGGATCACCCCTCCACTTT. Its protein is CASSETQGSPLHF.

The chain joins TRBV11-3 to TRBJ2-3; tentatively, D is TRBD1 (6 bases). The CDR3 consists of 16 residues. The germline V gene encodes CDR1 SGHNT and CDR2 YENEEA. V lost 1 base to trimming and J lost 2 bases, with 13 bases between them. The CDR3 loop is CASSLGGTPYTDTQYF. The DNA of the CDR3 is TGTGCCAGCAGCTTAGGGGGGACACCATACACAGATACGCAGTATTTT.

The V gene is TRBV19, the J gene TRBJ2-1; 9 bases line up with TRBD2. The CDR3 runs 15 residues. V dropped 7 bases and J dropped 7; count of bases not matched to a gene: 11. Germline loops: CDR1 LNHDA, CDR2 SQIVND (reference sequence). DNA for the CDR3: TGTGCCAGTAAAGGTGCGGCGGGGGGGTTAAATGAGCAGTTCTTC. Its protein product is CASKGAAGGLNEQFF.

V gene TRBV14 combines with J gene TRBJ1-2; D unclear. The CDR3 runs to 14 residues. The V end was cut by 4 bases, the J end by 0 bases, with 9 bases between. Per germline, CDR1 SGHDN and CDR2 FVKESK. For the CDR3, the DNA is TGTGCCAGCAGCCCGACAAGGTCTAACTATGGCTACACCTTC. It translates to CASSPTRSNYGYTF.

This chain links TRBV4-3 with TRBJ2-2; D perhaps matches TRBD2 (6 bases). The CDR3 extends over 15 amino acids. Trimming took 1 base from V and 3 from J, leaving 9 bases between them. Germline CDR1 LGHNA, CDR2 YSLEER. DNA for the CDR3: TGCGCCAGCAGCCAAGTGATAGCGGACACCGGGGAGCTGTTTTTT. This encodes CASSQVIADTGELFF.

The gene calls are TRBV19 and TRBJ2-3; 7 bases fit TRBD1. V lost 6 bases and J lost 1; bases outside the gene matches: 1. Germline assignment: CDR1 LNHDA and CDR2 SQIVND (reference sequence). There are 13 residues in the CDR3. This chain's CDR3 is CASRQGGTDTQYF. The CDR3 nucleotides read TGTGCCAGTAGGCAGGGGGGCACAGATACGCAGTATTTT.

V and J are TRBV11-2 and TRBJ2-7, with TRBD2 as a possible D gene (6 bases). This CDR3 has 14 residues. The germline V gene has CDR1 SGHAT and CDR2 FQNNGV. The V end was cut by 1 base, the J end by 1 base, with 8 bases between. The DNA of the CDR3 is TGTGCCAGCAGCTTAGTAGCGGTTTCCTACGAGCAGTACTTC. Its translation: CASSLVAVSYEQYF.

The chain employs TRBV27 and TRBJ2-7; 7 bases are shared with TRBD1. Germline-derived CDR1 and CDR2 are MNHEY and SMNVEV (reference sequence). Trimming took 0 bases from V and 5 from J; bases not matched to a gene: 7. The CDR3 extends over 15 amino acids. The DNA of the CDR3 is TGTGCCAGCAGTTTATCCCACGACAGGGACCACGAGCAGTACTTC. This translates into CASSLSHDRDHEQYF.

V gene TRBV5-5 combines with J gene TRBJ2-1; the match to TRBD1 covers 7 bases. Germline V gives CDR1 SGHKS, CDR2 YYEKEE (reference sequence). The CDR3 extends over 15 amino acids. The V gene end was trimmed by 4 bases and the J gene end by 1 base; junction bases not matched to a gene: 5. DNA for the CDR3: TGTGCCAGCAGCCAGTTGACAGGGTCCTACAATGAGCAGTTCTTC. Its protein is CASSQLTGSYNEQFF.

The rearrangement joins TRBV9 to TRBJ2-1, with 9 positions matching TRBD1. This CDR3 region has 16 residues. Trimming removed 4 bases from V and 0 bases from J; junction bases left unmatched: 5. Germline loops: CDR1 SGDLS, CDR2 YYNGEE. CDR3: CASSPGTGSSYNEQFF. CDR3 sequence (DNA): TGTGCCAGCAGCCCTGGGACAGGGAGCTCCTACAATGAGCAGTTCTTC. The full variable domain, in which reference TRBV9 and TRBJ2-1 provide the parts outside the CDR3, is DSGVTQTPKHLITATGQRVTLRCSPRSGDLSVYWYQQSLDQGLQFLIQYYNGEERAKGNILERFSAQQFPDLHSELNLSSLELGDSALYFCASSPGTGSSYNEQFFGPGTRLTVL.

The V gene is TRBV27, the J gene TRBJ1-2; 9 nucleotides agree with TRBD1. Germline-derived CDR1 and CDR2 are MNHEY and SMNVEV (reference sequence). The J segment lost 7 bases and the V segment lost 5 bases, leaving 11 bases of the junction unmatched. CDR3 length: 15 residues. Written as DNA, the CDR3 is TGTGCCAGCAGTCCCTTGGGACAGGGAGGGGGTGGCTACACCTTC. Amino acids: CASSPLGQGGGGYTF.

The CDR3 here is CASSNPEGDQPQHF. The CDR3 DNA follows: TGTGCCAGTAGCAACCCTGAAGGGGATCAGCCCCAGCATTTT. The chain is built from TRBV19 and TRBJ1-5; D perhaps matches TRBD1 (5 bases). Germline CDR1 reads LNHDA; CDR2 reads SQIVND (reference sequence). V lost 6 bases and J lost 5, with 14 bases in between. This CDR3 has 14 residues. The variable domain in full, completed from reference TRBV19 and TRBJ1-5, reads DGGITQSPKYLFRKEGQNVTLSCEQNLNHDAMYWYRQDPGQGLRLIYYSQIVNDFQKGDIAEGYSVSREKKESFPLTVTSAQKNPTAFYLCASSNPEGDQPQHFGDGTRLSIL.

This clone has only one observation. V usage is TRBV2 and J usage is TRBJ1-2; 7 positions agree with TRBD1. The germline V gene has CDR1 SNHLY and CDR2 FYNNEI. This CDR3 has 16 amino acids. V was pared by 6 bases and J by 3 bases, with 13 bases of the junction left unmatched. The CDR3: CASRPGTASLDYGYTF. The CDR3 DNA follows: TGTGCCAGCAGACCGGGGACAGCCAGTTTGGACTATGGCTACACCTTC.

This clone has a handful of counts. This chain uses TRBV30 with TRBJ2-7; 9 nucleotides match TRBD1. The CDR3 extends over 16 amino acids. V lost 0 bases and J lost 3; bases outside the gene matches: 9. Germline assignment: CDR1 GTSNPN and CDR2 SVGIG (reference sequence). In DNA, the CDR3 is TGTGCCTGGAGTGTCAGACGACAGGGGGGGGTCTACGAGCAGTACTTC. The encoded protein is CAWSVRRQGGVYEQYF.